Listed below are T cell receptor beta chains from one sample, sequenced in a study of blood T cell repertoires in COVID-19. Sequencing used immunoSEQ multiplex PCR; TCRdb keeps in-frame clones, though not all of them. The table has fewer than 110,000 clones, 80% to 85% seen once. Sequencing was done on a sample of peripheral blood. These receptor sequences come from a human donor in a cohort sampled during active COVID-19. Both conserved end residues are part of each CDR3. The order of the fields is V gene, D gene, clone size, J gene, CDR3 protein, CDR3 DNA. A D gene is named only where the DNA matches it firmly. The listing skips clone size in some rows; elsewhere it reads once, few, many or a size class.

v_gene: TRBV5-4; d_gene: TRBD2; abundance: NA; j_gene: TRBJ2-7; CDR3aa: CASSPRTSGPYEQYF; CDR3nt: TGTGCCAGCAGCCCCCGGACTAGCGGACCCTACGAGCAGTACTTC
v_gene: TRBV7-2; d_gene: TRBD1; abundance: NA; j_gene: TRBJ2-7; CDR3aa: CASSSRRGQDYEQYF; CDR3nt: TGTGCCAGCAGCTCCCGACGGGGACAGGACTACGAGCAGTACTTC
v_gene: TRBV7-3; d_gene: TRBD1; abundance: few; j_gene: TRBJ2-2; CDR3aa: CASRAQQGAGGELFF; CDR3nt: TGTGCCAGCAGGGCTCAACAGGGGGCTGGCGGGGAGCTGTTTTTT
v_gene: TRBV7-2; d_gene: TRBD1; abundance: few; j_gene: TRBJ2-3; CDR3aa: CASSGGTGETDTQYF; CDR3nt: TGTGCCAGCAGCGGTGGGACAGGGGAAACAGATACGCAGTATTTT
v_gene: TRBV4-3; d_gene: TRBD2; abundance: many; j_gene: TRBJ2-2; CDR3aa: CASSQDMTSGSRGGELFF; CDR3nt: TGCGCCAGCAGCCAAGATATGACTAGCGGGAGTAGGGGCGGGGAGCTGTTTTTT
v_gene: TRBV12-3/TRBV12-4; d_gene: TRBD1; abundance: few; j_gene: TRBJ1-5; CDR3aa: CASSRQGNQPQHF; CDR3nt: TGTGCCAGCAGTCGACAGGGGAATCAGCCCCAGCATTTT
v_gene: TRBV7-9; d_gene: TRBD1; abundance: NA; j_gene: TRBJ2-1; CDR3aa: CASSSPGQGGGSSYNEQFF; CDR3nt: TGTGCCAGCAGCTCCCCGGGACAGGGAGGCGGAAGCTCCTACAATGAGCAGTTCTTC
v_gene: TRBV19; d_gene: NA; abundance: once; j_gene: TRBJ2-5; CDR3aa: CASSIWPKETQYF; CDR3nt: TGTGCCAGTAGTATTTGGCCCAAAGAGACCCAGTACTTC
v_gene: TRBV19; d_gene: TRBD1; abundance: NA; j_gene: TRBJ2-2; CDR3aa: CASSNHRGQGPDTGELFF; CDR3nt: TGTGCCAGTAGTAATCATCGAGGACAGGGACCGGACACCGGGGAGCTGTTTTTT
v_gene: TRBV19; d_gene: NA; abundance: once; j_gene: TRBJ2-3; CDR3aa: CASSGLATDTQYF; CDR3nt: TGTGCCAGTAGTGGGCTAGCGACGGATACGCAGTATTTT
v_gene: TRBV6-2/TRBV6-3; d_gene: NA; abundance: NA; j_gene: TRBJ1-1; CDR3aa: CASSLNSIGAFF; CDR3nt: TGTGCCAGCAGTTTAAACTCGATCGGAGCTTTCTTT
v_gene: TRBV24-1; d_gene: TRBD2; abundance: NA; j_gene: TRBJ2-3; CDR3aa: CATSDSPVAGSTDTQYF; CDR3nt: TGTGCCACCAGTGACTCCCCGGTAGCGGGTAGCACAGATACGCAGTATTTT
v_gene: TRBV7-8; d_gene: NA; abundance: NA; j_gene: TRBJ1-6; CDR3aa: CASSLDREGRSPLHF; CDR3nt: TGTGCCAGCAGCTTAGACAGGGAAGGACGTTCACCCCTCCACTTT
v_gene: TRBV18; d_gene: TRBD1; abundance: NA; j_gene: TRBJ1-6; CDR3aa: CASSLDRVESPLHF; CDR3nt: TGTGCCAGCTCACTCGACAGGGTGGAATCACCCCTCCACTTT
v_gene: TRBV10-3; d_gene: NA; abundance: NA; j_gene: TRBJ2-1; CDR3aa: CAISEDSGNNEQFF; CDR3nt: TGTGCCATCAGTGAGGATAGCGGAAACAATGAGCAGTTCTTC
v_gene: TRBV5-1; d_gene: NA; abundance: NA; j_gene: TRBJ1-1; CDR3aa: CASSLSPAGTEAFF; CDR3nt: TGCGCCAGCAGCTTGAGCCCCGCGGGTACTGAAGCTTTCTTT
v_gene: TRBV29-1; d_gene: TRBD1; abundance: NA; j_gene: TRBJ1-5; CDR3aa: CSVRQGDQPQHF; CDR3nt: TGCAGCGTAAGACAGGGGGATCAGCCCCAGCATTTT
v_gene: TRBV28; d_gene: TRBD1; abundance: NA; j_gene: TRBJ2-7; CDR3aa: CASSDRAARSYEQYF; CDR3nt: TGTGCCAGCAGCGACAGGGCGGCTCGCAGCTACGAGCAGTACTTC
v_gene: TRBV9; d_gene: NA; abundance: NA; j_gene: TRBJ2-3; CDR3aa: CASSPRLAGFSTDTQYF; CDR3nt: TGTGCCAGCAGCCCCCGGCTAGCTGGATTTAGCACAGATACGCAGTATTTT
v_gene: TRBV3-1/TRBV3-2; d_gene: TRBD1; abundance: NA; j_gene: TRBJ2-2; CDR3aa: CASSQVLTGGNTGELFF; CDR3nt: TGTGCCAGCAGCCAAGTCCTAACAGGGGGAAACACCGGGGAGCTGTTTTTT
v_gene: TRBV19; d_gene: NA; abundance: NA; j_gene: TRBJ2-5; CDR3aa: CASRRTGEETQYF; CDR3nt: TGTGCCAGTAGAAGGACGGGGGAAGAGACCCAGTACTTC
v_gene: TRBV5-1; d_gene: NA; abundance: once; j_gene: TRBJ1-1; CDR3aa: CASSLDSNTEAFF; CDR3nt: TGCGCCAGCAGCTTAGACTCGAACACTGAAGCTTTCTTT
v_gene: TRBV30; d_gene: NA; abundance: once; j_gene: TRBJ1-6; CDR3aa: CAWSSWNIGTLGNSPLHF; CDR3nt: TGTGCCTGGAGTTCCTGGAACATCGGGACTTTGGGTAATTCACCCCTCCACTTT
v_gene: TRBV7-6; d_gene: NA; abundance: NA; j_gene: TRBJ1-4; CDR3aa: CASSLARNEKLFF; CDR3nt: TGTGCCAGCAGCTTAGCCCGGAATGAAAAACTGTTTTTT
v_gene: TRBV19; d_gene: TRBD1; abundance: NA; j_gene: TRBJ1-1; CDR3aa: CASSTSGTGGTEAFF; CDR3nt: TGTGCCAGTAGTACTTCCGGGACAGGGGGCACTGAAGCTTTCTTT
v_gene: TRBV20-1; d_gene: NA; abundance: NA; j_gene: TRBJ2-5; CDR3aa: CSASWGVETQYF; CDR3nt: TGCAGTGCTAGTTGGGGGGTGGAGACCCAGTACTTC
v_gene: TRBV29-1; d_gene: NA; abundance: NA; j_gene: TRBJ1-1; CDR3aa: CSAWVQVNTEAFF; CDR3nt: TGCAGCGCCTGGGTCCAGGTTAACACTGAAGCTTTCTTT
v_gene: TRBV19; d_gene: NA; abundance: few; j_gene: TRBJ2-2; CDR3aa: CASSMGFLMNTGELFF; CDR3nt: TGTGCCAGTAGTATGGGCTTTCTGATGAACACCGGGGAGCTGTTTTTT
v_gene: TRBV11-1; d_gene: TRBD2; abundance: NA; j_gene: TRBJ2-1; CDR3aa: CASSSRTSGSDEQFF; CDR3nt: TGTGCCAGCAGCTCTCGGACTAGCGGGAGCGATGAGCAGTTCTTC
v_gene: TRBV6-6; d_gene: TRBD1; abundance: NA; j_gene: TRBJ2-3; CDR3aa: CASRATGVGDTQYF; CDR3nt: TGTGCCAGCAGAGCTACAGGGGTGGGAGATACGCAGTATTTT
v_gene: TRBV12-5; d_gene: TRBD2; abundance: NA; j_gene: TRBJ2-1; CDR3aa: CASGWTSGSYNEQFF; CDR3nt: TGTGCTAGTGGTTGGACTAGCGGCTCCTACAATGAGCAGTTCTTC
v_gene: TRBV28; d_gene: NA; abundance: NA; j_gene: TRBJ2-3; CDR3aa: CASTPLRGNTQYF; CDR3nt: TGTGCCAGCACCCCACTCCGGGGGAATACGCAGTATTTT
v_gene: TRBV4-1; d_gene: TRBD1; abundance: NA; j_gene: TRBJ1-5; CDR3aa: CASSQVGQGDQPQHF; CDR3nt: TGCGCCAGCAGCCAGGTAGGACAGGGCGACCAGCCCCAGCATTTT
v_gene: TRBV5-4; d_gene: TRBD1; abundance: NA; j_gene: TRBJ1-1; CDR3aa: CASSVPTGRSEAFF; CDR3nt: TGTGCCAGCAGCGTTCCGACAGGGCGGTCCGAAGCTTTCTTT
v_gene: TRBV15; d_gene: TRBD2; abundance: NA; j_gene: TRBJ2-1; CDR3aa: CATSPTSGVYNEQFF; CDR3nt: TGTGCCACCAGCCCGACTAGCGGGGTCTACAATGAGCAGTTCTTC
v_gene: TRBV3-1/TRBV3-2; d_gene: NA; abundance: NA; j_gene: TRBJ1-2; CDR3aa: CASRGLAGRNGYTF; CDR3nt: TGTGCCAGCCGCGGACTCGCGGGTAGGAATGGCTACACCTTC
v_gene: TRBV7-9; d_gene: TRBD2; abundance: NA; j_gene: TRBJ2-7; CDR3aa: CASSEQASGSYEQYF; CDR3nt: TGTGCCAGCAGCGAGCAGGCTAGCGGGAGTTACGAGCAGTACTTC
v_gene: TRBV2; d_gene: NA; abundance: NA; j_gene: TRBJ2-2; CDR3aa: CASSLTRGHAGGELFF; CDR3nt: TGTGCCAGCAGCTTAACCCGGGGACACGCCGGCGGGGAGCTGTTTTTT
v_gene: TRBV29-1; d_gene: NA; abundance: NA; j_gene: TRBJ2-3; CDR3aa: CSVEDRRGTFRADTQYF; CDR3nt: TGCAGCGTTGAAGATCGTCGAGGCACCTTCCGAGCGGATACGCAGTATTTT
v_gene: TRBV19; d_gene: NA; abundance: NA; j_gene: TRBJ1-1; CDR3aa: CASNRGQSNTEAFF; CDR3nt: TGTGCCAGTAATCGAGGACAGAGTAACACTGAAGCTTTCTTT
v_gene: TRBV19; d_gene: TRBD1; abundance: NA; j_gene: TRBJ2-5; CDR3aa: CASHPTGQGRRETQYF; CDR3nt: TGTGCCAGCCACCCTACGGGACAGGGGAGGAGAGAGACCCAGTACTTC
v_gene: TRBV7-2; d_gene: TRBD1; abundance: NA; j_gene: TRBJ1-3; CDR3aa: CASSALGQGRSGNTIYF; CDR3nt: TGTGCCAGCAGCGCTCTCGGACAGGGTCGATCTGGAAACACCATATATTTT
v_gene: TRBV6-6; d_gene: NA; abundance: NA; j_gene: TRBJ1-3; CDR3aa: CASTNAEVGNTIYF; CDR3nt: TGTGCCAGCACCAACGCGGAAGTTGGAAACACCATATATTTT
v_gene: TRBV4-2; d_gene: NA; abundance: NA; j_gene: TRBJ2-2; CDR3aa: CASSQVAGNTGELFF; CDR3nt: TGTGCCAGCAGCCAAGTTGCGGGAAACACCGGGGAGCTGTTTTTT
v_gene: TRBV6-5; d_gene: NA; abundance: few; j_gene: TRBJ1-5; CDR3aa: CASMNGYQPQHF; CDR3nt: TGTGCCAGCATGAACGGTTATCAGCCCCAGCATTTT
v_gene: TRBV7-2; d_gene: TRBD2; abundance: NA; j_gene: TRBJ2-1; CDR3aa: CASSLAVAGYNEQFF; CDR3nt: TGTGCCAGCAGCTTAGCGGTAGCGGGGTACAATGAGCAGTTCTTC
v_gene: TRBV6-2/TRBV6-3; d_gene: NA; abundance: few; j_gene: TRBJ1-1; CDR3aa: CASSYLGAQTEAFF; CDR3nt: TGTGCCAGCAGTTACCTGGGGGCGCAGACTGAAGCTTTCTTT
v_gene: TRBV18; d_gene: NA; abundance: NA; j_gene: TRBJ2-3; CDR3aa: CASSPTPGGNTDTQYF; CDR3nt: TGTGCCAGCTCACCAACCCCGGGCGGGAATACGGATACGCAGTATTTT
v_gene: TRBV5-6; d_gene: NA; abundance: NA; j_gene: TRBJ1-4; CDR3aa: CASSPGQHNEKLFF; CDR3nt: TGTGCCAGCAGCCCCGGACAGCACAATGAAAAACTGTTTTTT
v_gene: TRBV24-1; d_gene: TRBD1; abundance: NA; j_gene: TRBJ2-2; CDR3aa: CATSGIQGVLTGELFF; CDR3nt: TGTGCCACCAGTGGGATACAGGGGGTGTTAACCGGGGAGCTGTTTTTT
v_gene: TRBV7-2; d_gene: TRBD2; abundance: NA; j_gene: TRBJ2-2; CDR3aa: CASSLPPSGTHTGELFF; CDR3nt: TGTGCCAGCAGCTTACCCCCTAGCGGGACTCACACCGGGGAGCTGTTTTTT
v_gene: TRBV6-1; d_gene: TRBD2; abundance: NA; j_gene: TRBJ2-1; CDR3aa: CASSEIGLAGLSYNEQFF; CDR3nt: TGTGCCAGCAGTGAGATCGGACTAGCGGGGCTCTCCTACAATGAGCAGTTCTTC
v_gene: TRBV3-1/TRBV3-2; d_gene: TRBD1; abundance: few; j_gene: TRBJ2-3; CDR3aa: CASSQPLDRVVGTDTQYF; CDR3nt: TGTGCCAGCAGCCAACCACTAGACAGGGTGGTTGGGACAGATACGCAGTATTTT
v_gene: TRBV6-2/TRBV6-3; d_gene: TRBD1; abundance: few; j_gene: TRBJ1-5; CDR3aa: CASSQTGWNQPQHF; CDR3nt: TGTGCCAGCAGTCAGACAGGGTGGAATCAGCCCCAGCATTTT
v_gene: TRBV18; d_gene: TRBD1; abundance: NA; j_gene: TRBJ2-7; CDR3aa: CASSPWTGSDEQYF; CDR3nt: TGTGCCAGCTCACCATGGACAGGGAGCGACGAGCAGTACTTC
v_gene: TRBV6-1; d_gene: NA; abundance: NA; j_gene: TRBJ1-5; CDR3aa: CASSENPGPQHF; CDR3nt: TGTGCCAGCAGTGAAAACCCGGGTCCCCAGCATTTT
v_gene: TRBV28; d_gene: TRBD2; abundance: NA; j_gene: TRBJ2-3; CDR3aa: CASSLPGLAGSTDTQYF; CDR3nt: TGTGCCAGCAGCCTGCCGGGACTAGCGGGATCCACAGATACGCAGTATTTT
v_gene: TRBV6-2/TRBV6-3; d_gene: NA; abundance: NA; j_gene: TRBJ1-4; CDR3aa: CASSYSGATNEKLFF; CDR3nt: TGTGCCAGCAGTTACTCCGGTGCAACTAATGAAAAACTGTTTTTT